Each of the 7 T cell receptor beta chains below was sequenced from the same sample in a study of cytomegalovirus exposure and HLA in healthy donors. The PCR employed 60 Vbeta primers together with 13 Jbeta primers. Measured with immunoSEQ multiplex PCR; TCRdb has only the in-frame clones, and not every one. This sample has around 65,000 clones, with around 80% found just once. Material: PBMCs. These receptors were obtained from a girl between 5 and 17 years old in good health and CMV-seropositive.

J is TRBJ2-5 and V is TRBV7-9, with D tentatively TRBD1 (5 bases). From germline, CDR1 is SEHNR and CDR2 FQNEAQ (reference sequence). V was cut by 3 bases and J by 0 bases, with 11 bases left in between. The CDR3 is 15 residues long. The DNA of the CDR3 is TGTGCCAGCAGCTTGCATGCAGGGTACCAAGAGACCCAGTACTTC. This encodes CASSLHAGYQETQYF.

The rearrangement joins TRBV28 to TRBJ1-1; D gene uncertain. The CDR3 covers 15 residues. V gave up 2 bases and J gave up 3 bases, with 13 bases separating them. Germline V gene lookup returns CDR1 MDHEN and CDR2 SYDVKM. The CDR3 here is CASSLALSGDTEAFF. In DNA, the CDR3 is TGTGCCAGCAGTTTAGCCCTCTCGGGTGACACTGAAGCTTTCTTT. The whole variable domain, filled in from reference TRBV28 and TRBJ1-1, reads DVKVTQSSRYLVKRTGEKVFLECVQDMDHENMFWYRQDPGLGLRLIYFSYDVKMKEKGDIPEGYSVSREKKERFSLILESASTNQTSMYLCASSLALSGDTEAFFGQGTRLTVV.

This rearrangement joins TRBV4-1 to TRBJ2-1; TRBD2 agrees at 14 bases. The ends lost 2 bases at V and 9 bases at J; junction bases unmatched: 3. The CDR3 runs to 15 residues. CDR1 is MGHRA, CDR2 YSYEKL, per germline. For the CDR3, the DNA is TGCGCCAGCAGCCAACCCGGACTAGCGGGAGGTGAGCAGTTCTTC. It yields the protein CASSQPGLAGGEQFF.

The rearrangement uses TRBV19 and TRBJ2-1; TRBD1 agrees at 7 bases. Looked up from germline, CDR1 is LNHDA and CDR2 is SQIVND (reference sequence). The CDR3 totals 10 residues. J lost 9 bases, V lost 7 bases, and 0 bases had no gene match. The CDR3 protein is CASKGAEQFF. CDR3 coding DNA: TGTGCCAGTAAGGGGGCTGAGCAGTTCTTC.

The rearrangement joins TRBV11-3 to TRBJ1-1, with D unclear. CDR1 and CDR2 from the germline V gene are SGHNT and YENEEA. Trimming stripped 3 bases from V and 1 base from J, with 9 bases between. CDR3 length equals 14 residues. Here the CDR3 DNA reads TGTGCCAGCAGCTTGGAGGGATCGAACACTGAAGCTTTCTTT. Translation gives CASSLEGSNTEAFF.

This clone was detected once. The chain employs TRBV18 and TRBJ2-7; unclear D gene. Trimming shortened V by 1 base and J by 5 bases, and 12 bases separated the two germline ends. CDR1 is KGHSH and CDR2 is LQKENI in the germline V gene. The CDR3 spans 14 residues. CDR3: CASSPLTELNEQYF. CDR3 DNA sequence: TGTGCCAGCTCACCACTAACCGAGCTCAACGAGCAGTACTTC.

The rearrangement joins TRBV28 to TRBJ2-7; 9 bases line up with TRBD1. The germline V gene encodes CDR1 MDHEN and CDR2 SYDVKM. CDR3 length equals 18 residues. V was pared by 5 bases and J by 0 bases, with 14 bases of the junction left unmatched. CDR3 DNA sequence: TGTGCCAGCAGTGACCAACAGGGGGCTCCCCTTGGCTCCTACGAGCAGTACTTC. It codes for CASSDQQGAPLGSYEQYF.